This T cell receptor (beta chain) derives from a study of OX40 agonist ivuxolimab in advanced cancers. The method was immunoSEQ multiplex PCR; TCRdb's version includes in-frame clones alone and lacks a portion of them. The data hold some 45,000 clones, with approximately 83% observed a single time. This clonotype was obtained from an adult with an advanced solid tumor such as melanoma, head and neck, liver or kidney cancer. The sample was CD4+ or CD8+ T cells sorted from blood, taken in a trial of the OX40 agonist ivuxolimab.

CDR3: CASSLCLAQHGYTF. CDR3 sequence (DNA): TGTGCCAGCAGTTTATGCTTGGCCCAACATGGCTACACCTTC. This chain uses TRBV28 with TRBJ1-2, with D unclear. This CDR3 has 14 amino acids. CDR1 and CDR2 from the germline V gene are MDHEN and SYDVKM. V was clipped by 0 bases and J by 6 bases, with 11 bases between them.